The TCR beta chain described here comes from a study of shared clonotypes between healthy human individuals. The method was immunoSEQ multiplex PCR; TCRdb's version includes in-frame clones alone and lacks a portion of them. The sample records roughly 2.5 million clones, 85% to 95% being singletons. Germline lookup yields CDR1 SGHDT and CDR2 YYEEEE. CDR3 length equals 14 residues. V was pared by 3 bases and J by 6 bases, with 1 base of the junction left unmatched. This TCR derives from a man between 18 and 35 years old in good health. The V gene is TRBV5-6, the J gene TRBJ1-6, with 9 bases fitting TRBD1. Sequenced: naive CD4+ T cells sorted from blood. Subset meaning: CD45RA+ positively selected. The CDR3 sequence is CASSSTGGNSPLHF. CDR3 coding DNA: TGTGCCAGCAGCTCGACAGGGGGTAATTCACCCCTCCACTTT.